These 9 T cell receptor beta chains were sequenced from one sample in a study of TIL therapy for anti-PD-1-resistant metastatic lung cancer. Sequencing used immunoSEQ v3. Generated by immunoSEQ multiplex PCR, the TCRdb table keeps only in-frame clones and is missing some. The repertoire holds about 32,000 clones, with about 70% as singletons. Stated time point: pre-treatment sample, taken before nivolumab and TIL therapy. Sequencing was performed on blood, taken at baseline. The receptors derive from a woman between 30 and 80 years old with non-small cell lung cancer.

The chain recombines TRBV7-6 with TRBJ2-1; D might be TRBD2 (7 bases). The CDR3 totals 17 residues. CDR1 and CDR2 from the germline V gene are SGHVS and FNYEAQ. The V gene lost 5 bases and the J gene lost 6 bases, with 23 bases spanning the gap. The DNA of the CDR3 is TGTGCCAGCAGCATTGGTCTAGCGGAAAGGGGGGGCAATGAGCAGTTCTTC. This gives the protein CASSIGLAERGGNEQFF.

This clone was picked up a small number of times. V usage is TRBV28 and J usage is TRBJ2-7, with 12 bases fitting TRBD2. This CDR3 is built from 16 residues. V trimming: 2 bases; J trimming: 12 bases; junction bases outside the gene matches: 14. CDR1 MDHEN and CDR2 SYDVKM come from the germline V gene. CDR3 DNA sequence: TGTGCCAGCAGTTTAGTTTCCGTGACTAGCGGGAGAGAGTGGTACTTC. As protein: CASSLVSVTSGREWYF.

The V call is TRBV6-6, the J call TRBJ2-2, with D uncertain. Looked up from germline, CDR1 is MNHNY and CDR2 is SVGAGI (reference sequence). The CDR3 contains 13 residues. V shed 5 bases and J shed 3 bases, with 7 bases lying between them. The CDR3 coding sequence is TGTGCCAGCAGTGACCCCCACACCGGGGAGCTGTTTTTT. Its protein product is CASSDPHTGELFF.

This rearrangement joins TRBV5-4 to TRBJ2-3, with D possibly TRBD1 on 6 matching bases. Germline assignment: CDR1 SGHNT and CDR2 YYREEE (reference sequence). This CDR3 is built from 17 residues. The V gene lost 0 bases and the J gene lost 1 base, with 15 bases spanning the gap. CDR3: CASSLGVRQAGTDTQYF. Written as DNA, the CDR3 is TGTGCCAGCAGCTTGGGGGTAAGACAGGCGGGCACAGATACGCAGTATTTT.

This chain joins TRBV2 and TRBJ2-3; 9 nucleotides match TRBD2. V gave up 7 bases and J gave up 4 bases; unmatched junction bases: 15. This CDR3 has 17 amino acids. Looked up from germline, CDR1 is SNHLY and CDR2 is FYNNEI. The chain's CDR3 is CASILRGSGSLADTQYF. The CDR3 DNA sequence: TGTGCCAGCATCCTTCGGGGTAGCGGGAGTTTGGCAGATACGCAGTATTTT.

The chain carries TRBV2 and TRBJ2-1; 12 bases map to TRBD2. The V and J ends lost 8 bases and 5 bases, in that order; junction bases with no gene match: 16. Per the germline V gene, CDR1 is SNHLY and CDR2 is FYNNEI. The CDR3 extends over 18 amino acids. This chain's CDR3 is CASRTSGIFWSDDNEQFF. The CDR3 DNA follows: TGTGCCAGCCGGACTAGCGGGATCTTTTGGAGTGATGACAATGAGCAGTTCTTC.

The chain employs TRBV27 and TRBJ2-5, with D possibly TRBD2 on 6 matching bases. The CDR3 runs to 13 residues. Germline V gene lookup returns CDR1 MNHEY and CDR2 SMNVEV (reference sequence). Deletions cut 5 bases from V and 7 bases from J, with 14 bases between. The DNA for the CDR3 is TGTGCCAGCAGTCCGCGGGACTCGGGGACCCAGTACTTC. Its translation is CASSPRDSGTQYF.

The chain couples TRBV9 to TRBJ2-7; no clear D gene. CDR1 and CDR2 (germline): SGDLS, YYNGEE. Trimming removed 4 bases from V and 1 base from J, with 15 bases in between. This CDR3 is 15 amino acids long. This chain's CDR3 is CASSSHVGPSYEQYF. The CDR3 bases are TGTGCCAGCAGCTCCCATGTCGGTCCTTCCTACGAGCAGTACTTC.

The chain employs TRBV6-5 and TRBJ2-5; no clear D gene. Germline V gene data show CDR1 as MNHEY and CDR2 as SVGAGI. The CDR3 totals 15 residues. Trimming left V 0 bases short and J 1 base short, with 9 bases between. DNA for the CDR3: TGTGCCAGCAGTTACTCGTTCGGGTCCCAAGAGACCCAGTACTTC. Protein sequence: CASSYSFGSQETQYF.